Following are 12 T cell receptor beta chains from one sample sequenced in a study of early T cells in non-severe SARS-CoV-2 infection. TCRdb independently ran MiXCR on the 5' RACE reads; one entry per CDR3 protein. The table lists about 80,000 distinct CDR3 sequences, approximately 12% of them singletons. Input material: whole blood. Source of these receptors: an adult who was a healthcare worker with PCR-confirmed SARS-CoV-2 infection or an uninfected control (not recorded which).

This clonotype showed up just a few times. The chain joins TRBV19 to TRBJ2-2; D is uncertain. This CDR3 region has 14 residues. V dropped 8 bases and J dropped 6 bases, with 16 bases sitting between them. In germline, CDR1 is LNHDA, CDR2 SQIVND (reference sequence). The chain's CDR3 is CASHLSALPGELFF. CDR3 coding DNA: TGTGCCAGTCATCTGTCTGCACTCCCCGGGGAGCTGTTTTTT.

This clonotype was counted only a few times. The chain couples TRBV7-3 to TRBJ2-1; 7 bases are shared with TRBD2. The CDR3 covers 15 residues. The germline gives CDR1 SGHTA, CDR2 FQGTGA. J lost 3 bases, V lost 5 bases, and 7 bases had no gene match. CDR3 sequence: CASSKSGDGYNEQFF. In DNA form, the CDR3 reads TGTGCCAGCAGCAAAAGCGGGGATGGCTACAATGAGCAGTTCTTC.

The chain couples TRBV4-1 to TRBJ2-3; D is undetermined. The CDR3 length is 14 residues. The germline V and J ends were trimmed by 0 bases and 7 bases, with 11 bases remaining between them. Germline CDR1 is MGHRA and CDR2 is YSYEKL. CDR3 in DNA: TGCGCCAGCAGCCAAGATGCCCTTTCTTATACGCAGTATTTT. Its protein is CASSQDALSYTQYF.

The V and J genes are TRBV19 and TRBJ2-3; D gene ambiguous. This CDR3 is 11 amino acids long. From germline, CDR1 is LNHDA and CDR2 SQIVND (reference sequence). V was clipped by 6 bases and J by 6 bases, with 7 bases between them. In nucleotides, the CDR3 is TGTGCCAGTAGCCGTTGGGATACGCAGTATTTT. This encodes CASSRWDTQYF.

This chain joins TRBV7-2 and TRBJ2-4; 8 positions match TRBD2. The germline V gene encodes CDR1 SGHTA and CDR2 FQGNSA. The CDR3 has 20 amino acids. V shed 5 bases, J shed 2 bases, and the junction held 20 bases outside the gene matches. Written as DNA, the CDR3 is TGTGCCAGCAGCCCCCAGGGACTAGGGGGATACCGAGGCACCAAAAACATTCAGTACTTC. Translation gives CASSPQGLGGYRGTKNIQYF.

The V call is TRBV5-6, the J call TRBJ2-7, with D hard to call. The CDR3 loop spans 13 amino acids. V lost 6 bases and J 0 bases, leaving 10 bases between the germline ends. Germline V gene sequence: CDR1 SGHDT, CDR2 YYEEEE. In nucleotides, the CDR3 is TGTGCCAGCACAGACGGTTCCTCCTACGAGCAGTACTTC. Translation gives CASTDGSSYEQYF.

This clonotype was recorded a few times. The chain uses TRBV27 and TRBJ1-1; D perhaps matches TRBD1 (6 bases). Germline assignment: CDR1 MNHEY and CDR2 SMNVEV (reference sequence). The length of the CDR3 is 15 residues. Between the trimmed V and J ends, which lost 8 bases and 1 base, there was a span of 17 bases. The DNA of the CDR3 is TGTGCCAGCGGGTTAACAGGGATATCGAACACTGAAGCTTTCTTT. This sequence encodes CASGLTGISNTEAFF.

This chain joins TRBV5-1 and TRBJ2-7; TRBD1 matches at 10 bases. This CDR3 spans 16 amino acids. Germline CDR1 is SGHRS and CDR2 is YFSETQ. Trimming removed 3 bases from V and 2 bases from J; junction bases left unmatched: 8. CDR3 loop: CASSSSGTGATYEQYF. In DNA, the CDR3 is TGCGCCAGCAGCTCCTCCGGGACAGGGGCAACCTACGAGCAGTACTTC. The entire variable domain, with the rest obtained from reference TRBV5-1 and TRBJ2-7, is as follows: KAGVTQTPRYLIKTRGQQVTLSCSPISGHRSVSWYQQTPGQGLQFLFEYFSETQRNKGNFPGRFSGRQFSNSRSEMNVSTLELGDSALYLCASSSSGTGATYEQYFGPGTRLTVT.

This clonotype was observed many times. This sequence joins TRBV7-2 and TRBJ1-5; D is perhaps TRBD1 (5 bases). This CDR3 spans 14 amino acids. Trimming stripped 1 base from V and 2 bases from J, with 6 bases between. Germline lookup yields CDR1 SGHTA and CDR2 FQGNSA. CDR3 sequence: CASSLGDRNQPQHF. The CDR3 DNA is TGTGCCAGCAGCTTAGGGGACCGCAATCAGCCCCAGCATTTT.

Worth noting for this clonotype: A single base separates this from a much larger clone, so it may be a read error. The J gene is TRBJ2-5, the V gene TRBV7-2, with D perhaps TRBD1 (5 bases). CDR3 length equals 14 residues. Germline V lookup: CDR1 SGHTA, CDR2 FQGNSA. This CDR3 reads CASSLKGYQETRYF. The CDR3 nucleotides read TGTGCCAGCAGCTTGAAGGGGTACCAAGAGACCCGGTACTTC.

This chain uses TRBV20-1 with TRBJ2-2, with 9 bases matching TRBD2. V was pared by 0 bases and J by 5 bases, with 7 bases of the junction left unmatched. CDR1 and CDR2 (germline): DFQATT, SNEGSKA (reference sequence). The CDR3 loop spans 16 amino acids. CDR3 protein: CSARDSGRFGTGELFF. The CDR3 DNA is TGCAGTGCTAGAGATAGCGGGAGATTCGGAACCGGGGAGCTGTTTTTT.

The chain employs TRBV12-3 or TRBV12-4 and TRBJ1-2; D not certain. This CDR3 is built from 14 residues. The V gene lost 4 bases and the J gene lost 8 bases, with 17 bases spanning the gap. The CDR3 protein is CASSSWTDLWGYTF. CDR3 sequence (DNA): TGTGCCAGCAGTTCTTGGACGGACCTTTGGGGCTACACCTTC.